This T cell receptor (beta chain) stems from a study of cytomegalovirus exposure and HLA in healthy donors. Study-wide findings and caveats: A later analysis linked 16,951 TCR beta sequences to HLA alleles at 0.05 false discovery rate. Reported findings show TCR beta sequences accurately forecast HLA-A and HLA-B alleles in most subjects. Cytomegalovirus status, reportedly, was diagnosed with high specificity and sensitivity by the classifier.

PCR amplification relied on 60 Vbeta primers (plus 13 Jbeta primers). Sequenced by immunoSEQ multiplex PCR; TCRdb stores in-frame clones only, minus some. The repertoire holds roughly 150,000 clones, with 65% to 85% as singletons. CDR1 is SGDLS and CDR2 is YYNGEE in the germline V gene. The CDR3 is 14 amino acids. The V and J ends lost 5 bases and 3 bases respectively, with 14 bases between them. Comments on this clone: Its antigen is currently unknown.

The TCR originated in a male donor in good health and CMV-seronegative. Material for sequencing was PBMCs. The chain has TRBV9 and TRBJ1-1; D possibly corresponds to TRBD1 (5 bases). The CDR3 here is CASRKTWGDTEAFF. Written as DNA, the CDR3 is TGTGCCAGCAGAAAAACGTGGGGGGACACTGAAGCTTTCTTT.